The clone carrying this T cell receptor beta chain was seen a handful of times. No antigen is known for it. The data derive from a study of T cells after yellow fever vaccination. About the study: The authors prepared low-cell-number fractions using SMART-Seq v4 Ultra Low Input.

Template switching by 5'RACE produced TCR cDNA, adding a universal primer site and UMIs. MiXCR, run by TCRdb on the 5' RACE reads, gives a single entry per CDR3 protein. The sample contains under 550,000 distinct CDR3 sequences, around a fifth of which appear only once. General study findings and limits: Reappearance after the booster was seen for most primary-vaccination clones, at roughly 96% CD4 and roughly 90% CD8. It was a small share of clonotypes that appeared in both CD4 and CD8 compartments.

Trimming took off 5 bases at V and 7 bases at J, with 15 bases between the two ends. The CDR3 is made up of 14 amino acids. CDR1 and CDR2 from the germline V gene are MNHEY and SMNVEV (reference sequence). The chain has TRBV27 and TRBJ2-1; D is possibly TRBD1 or TRBD2 (6 bases each). The origin of this receptor is a man in his late teens or twenties who received the YFV17D yellow fever vaccine. The sequencing here drew on PBMCs, taken approximately 22 days after the first yellow fever vaccination. CDR3 sequence: CASSLRGPRNEQFF. In DNA, the CDR3 is TGTGCCAGCAGTCTCCGGGGGCCTCGGAATGAGCAGTTCTTC.